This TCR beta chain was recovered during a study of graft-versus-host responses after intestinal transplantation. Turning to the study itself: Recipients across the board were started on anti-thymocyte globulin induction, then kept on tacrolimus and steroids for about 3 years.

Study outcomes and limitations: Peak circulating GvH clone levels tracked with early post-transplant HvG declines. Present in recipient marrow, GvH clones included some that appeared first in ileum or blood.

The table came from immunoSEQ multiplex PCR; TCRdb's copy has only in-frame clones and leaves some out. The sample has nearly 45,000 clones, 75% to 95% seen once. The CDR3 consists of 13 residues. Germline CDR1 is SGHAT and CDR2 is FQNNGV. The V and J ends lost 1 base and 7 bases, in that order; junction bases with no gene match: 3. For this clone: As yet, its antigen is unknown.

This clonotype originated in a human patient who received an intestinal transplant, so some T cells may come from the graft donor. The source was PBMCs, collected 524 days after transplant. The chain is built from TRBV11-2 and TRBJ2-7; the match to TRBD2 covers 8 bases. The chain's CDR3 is CASSLGLAYEQYF. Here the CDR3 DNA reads TGTGCCAGCAGCTTAGGACTAGCGTATGAGCAGTACTTC.